This T cell receptor (beta chain) was captured by sequencing in a study of PD-1 blockade in classical Hodgkin lymphoma. General study results and limits: Lower baseline TCR diversity was reported for newly diagnosed patients than for healthy donors.

Time point in this sample: cycle 4 day 1 (C4D1), after six to seven weeks of nivolumab. Autologous stem cell transplantation was followed by relapse in every patient, and brentuximab vedotin exposure varied. The assay was immunoSEQ multiplex PCR, and TCRdb's table has in-frame clones only and misses some. The data hold roughly 40,000 clones, with less than 75% observed a single time. This clone was counted once. The antigen is unknown. The CDR3 sequence is 14 residues long. The ends lost 6 bases at V and 4 bases at J; junction bases unmatched: 6. The germline gives CDR1 ENHRY, CDR2 SYGVKD. This chain uses TRBV10-3 with TRBJ1-2; TRBD1 aligns across 9 bases. The sample was peripheral blood mononuclear cells (PBMCs), taken before the fourth cycle of nivolumab. This clonotype originated in a human donor with classical Hodgkin lymphoma. Here the CDR3 reads CAISATGGLYGYTF. CDR3 DNA sequence: TGTGCCATCAGCGCAACAGGGGGCCTCTATGGCTACACCTTC.